Shown below are 30 T cell receptor beta chains from a single sample sequenced in a study of identical twins. TCRdb used MiXCR to reprocess the 5' RACE reads, holding one entry per CDR3 protein. The table records about 570,000 distinct CDR3 sequences, more than 9% of them present only once. This sample also belongs to another study, concerning yellow fever vaccine responses in identical twins.

Sequencing used PBMCs. Every receptor here comes from a young woman in good health.

This clonotype has a count of ten or more. V and J are TRBV7-9 and TRBJ2-3, with D unclear. This CDR3 spans 16 amino acids. V gave up 2 bases and J gave up 1 base, with 13 bases separating them. Looked up from germline, CDR1 is SEHNR and CDR2 is FQNEAQ (reference sequence). The CDR3 loop reads CASSLLDGFGTDTQYF. In DNA form, the CDR3 reads TGTGCCAGCAGCTTACTTGACGGGTTTGGCACAGATACGCAGTATTTT.

As for this clonotype: A much larger clone lies a single base off, so this may be a read error. DNA for the CDR3: TGTGCCTCCTCCGGTGACTCTGGGGCCAACGTCCTGACTTTC. It translates to CASSGDSGANVLTF. The chain couples TRBV30 to TRBJ2-6; D is undetermined. Between the trimmed V and J ends, which lost 7 bases and 0 bases, there was a span of 10 bases. Germline V gene sequence: CDR1 GTSNPN, CDR2 SVGIG (reference sequence). The CDR3 is 14 amino acids.

The gene calls are TRBV4-2 and TRBJ2-5; D ambiguous. Germline V gene lookup returns CDR1 LGHNA and CDR2 YNFKEQ. The length of the CDR3 is 13 residues. V lost 5 bases to trimming and J lost 7 bases, with 14 bases between them. The CDR3 DNA sequence: TGTGCCAGCAGCAACCGGCTCCGAGGGACCCAGTACTTC. Translated: CASSNRLRGTQYF.

The V call is TRBV11-2, the J call TRBJ2-5; D is undetermined. Germline-derived CDR1 and CDR2 are SGHAT and FQNNGV. Trimming took 3 bases from V and 0 from J, leaving 8 bases between them. The CDR3 has 14 amino acids. Written as DNA, the CDR3 is TGTGCCAGCAGCTTTAACCGGGACCAAGAGACCCAGTACTTC. It is translated as CASSFNRDQETQYF.

In this sample, this clonotype turned up many times. V is TRBV20-1 and J is TRBJ2-5; perhaps TRBD1 as D (5 bases). CDR1 is DFQATT, CDR2 SNEGSKA, per germline (reference sequence). V was cut by 4 bases and J by 6 bases, with 9 bases left in between. CDR3 length: 11 amino acids. CDR3 in DNA: TGCAGTGCTATCAGGGCCCAGACCCAGTACTTC. It specifies CSAIRAQTQYF.

This clonotype appeared many times. The chain uses TRBV20-1 and TRBJ2-1; TRBD1 aligns across 7 bases. Germline V lookup: CDR1 DFQATT, CDR2 SNEGSKA (reference sequence). The CDR3 has 15 residues. Unmatched junction bases numbered 8, after V lost 6 bases and J lost 0 bases. The CDR3 region is CSARAWDSSYNEQFF. In DNA, the CDR3 is TGCAGTGCCCGCGCCTGGGACAGCTCCTACAATGAGCAGTTCTTC.

This clonotype has ten or more counts. The V and J genes are TRBV4-2 and TRBJ2-1; D gene unclear. Germline CDR1 LGHNA, CDR2 YNFKEQ. Between the trimmed V and J ends, which lost 1 base and 8 bases, there was a span of 15 bases. The CDR3 has 15 residues. This chain's CDR3 is CASSQVASSTDEQFF. The CDR3 DNA is TGTGCCAGCAGCCAAGTCGCGAGTAGTACGGATGAGCAGTTCTTC.

This clonotype appeared a few times. J is TRBJ2-2 and V is TRBV15; 7 bases line up with TRBD2. The V gene's germline CDR1 is LNHNV and CDR2 YYDKDF (reference sequence). V lost 3 bases to trimming and J lost 1 base; unmatched junction nucleotides: 2. The CDR3 has 15 residues. The CDR3 DNA reads TGTGCCACCAGCAGGGGCGGGGGGAACACCGGGGAGCTGTTTTTT. The encoded protein is CATSRGGGNTGELFF. The full variable domain, completed using reference TRBV15 and TRBJ2-2, is DAMVIQNPRYQVTQFGKPVTLSCSQTLNHNVMYWYQQKSSQAPKLLFHYYDKDFNNEADTPDNFQSRRPNTSFCFLDIRSPGLGDTAMYLCATSRGGGNTGELFFGEGSRLTVL.

This clonotype was counted ten times or more. J is TRBJ2-1 and V is TRBV20-1; 8 bases fit TRBD2. In germline, CDR1 is DFQATT, CDR2 SNEGSKA (reference sequence). J lost 0 bases, V lost 5 bases, and 3 bases had no gene match. CDR3 length: 14 amino acids. In DNA, the CDR3 is TGCAGTGCTCCCGGGACTAGCTCCTACAATGAGCAGTTCTTC. Encoded protein: CSAPGTSSYNEQFF.

This clonotype was seen a few times. The chain links TRBV6-6 to TRBJ2-5, with D unclear. Germline V lookup: CDR1 MNHNY, CDR2 SVGAGI (reference sequence). V was trimmed by 7 bases and J by 5 bases, leaving 14 bases between them. The CDR3 sequence is 13 residues long. The DNA for the CDR3 is TGTGCCAGCACCCCCCTGTATGGGGAGACCCAGTACTTC. It encodes CASTPLYGETQYF.

The V and J genes are TRBV19 and TRBJ2-7; the D is unclear. The germline gives CDR1 LNHDA, CDR2 SQIVND (reference sequence). V was cut by 6 bases and J by 3 bases, with 12 bases left in between. This CDR3 contains 13 residues. The CDR3 bases are TGTGCCAGTAGCTCGGACGGCTACTACGAGCAGTACTTC. This encodes CASSSDGYYEQYF.

The table lists this clonotype with many counts. One end of the junction fails to match germline, which may point to a read error. The chain joins TRBV7-7 to TRBJ2-3, with D perhaps being TRBD1 or TRBD2 (7 bases each). CDR1 SSHAT and CDR2 FNYEAQ come from the germline V gene (reference sequence). This CDR3 contains 15 residues. The DNA of the CDR3 is TGTGCTAGCAGCCAATCAGGGGGGGACACAGATACGCAGTATTTT. Its translation: CASSQSGGDTDTQYF. The variable domain in full, completed from reference TRBV7-7 and TRBJ2-3, reads GAGVSQSPRYKVTKRGQDVTLRCDPISSHATLYWYQQALGQGPEFLTYFNYEAQPDKSGLPSDRFSAERPEGSISTLTIQRTEQRDSAMYRCASSQSGGDTDTQYFGPGTRLTVL.

Ten or more counts support this clonotype. V and J are TRBV15 and TRBJ1-5; 9 positions match TRBD1. Germline trimming cut 3 bases from V and 4 bases from J; bases unmatched to any gene: 4. Looked up from germline, CDR1 is LNHNV and CDR2 is YYDKDF (reference sequence). The CDR3 is 15 amino acids. CDR3 coding DNA: TGTGCCACCAGCAGGGAACAGGGGGCAAATCAGCCCCAGCATTTT. The encoded protein is CATSREQGANQPQHF.

This chain links TRBV2 with TRBJ2-6; D is perhaps TRBD1 (5 bases). The V end was cut by 3 bases, the J end by 0 bases, with 9 bases between. CDR3 length equals 16 residues. CDR1 and CDR2 (germline): SNHLY, FYNNEI. The CDR3 reads CASSDRQSSGANVLTF. For the CDR3, the DNA is TGTGCCAGCAGTGACAGACAGAGCTCTGGGGCCAACGTCCTGACTTTC.

This rearrangement joins TRBV7-2 to TRBJ2-2; the D gene is possibly TRBD2 (6 bases). V was shortened by 5 bases and J by 5 bases, with 18 bases between the two germline ends. Germline CDR1 is SGHTA and CDR2 is FQGNSA. There are 16 residues in the CDR3. The CDR3 reads CASSDLARRGTGELFF. Written as DNA, the CDR3 is TGTGCCAGCAGCGATCTAGCGAGACGAGGGACCGGGGAGCTGTTTTTT.

The CDR3 bases are TGTGCCAGCAGCTTAGATGACCGGGGGTTAGGGGCCAACGTCCTGACTTTC. It yields the protein CASSLDDRGLGANVLTF. The chain is built from TRBV11-2 and TRBJ2-6; D perhaps matches TRBD2 (6 bases). Trimming pared 0 bases from V and 4 bases from J, leaving 13 bases between. The V gene's germline CDR1 is SGHAT and CDR2 FQNNGV. The CDR3 length is 17 residues. Variable domain in full (rest from reference TRBV11-2 and TRBJ2-6): EAGVAQSPRYKIIEKRQSVAFWCNPISGHATLYWYQQILGQGPKLLIQFQNNGVVDDSQLPKDRFSAERLKGVDSTLKIQPAKLEDSAVYLCASSLDDRGLGANVLTFGAGSRLTVL.

This chain links TRBV15 with TRBJ2-3, with D perhaps being TRBD1 or TRBD2 (5 bases each). Trimming stripped 3 bases from V and 5 bases from J, with 18 bases between. The CDR3 is made up of 16 amino acids. Germline CDR1 reads LNHNV; CDR2 reads YYDKDF (reference sequence). CDR3 sequence reads: CATSSRGEIVQDTQYF. The CDR3 DNA reads as TGTGCCACCAGCAGTCGGGGCGAAATTGTCCAAGATACGCAGTATTTT.

The rearrangement joins TRBV4-3 to TRBJ1-3, with D perhaps matching TRBD1 (5 bases). The germline V and J ends were trimmed by 0 bases and 5 bases, with 11 bases remaining between them. The CDR3 spans 15 residues. Germline CDR1 is LGHNA and CDR2 is YSLEER. The CDR3 is CASSQEGPGRNTIYF. CDR3 DNA: TGCGCCAGCAGCCAAGAGGGGCCAGGGCGAAACACCATATATTTT.

Turning to this clonotype: Germline and junction disagree at one end, which may indicate a read error. This chain joins TRBV6-4 and TRBJ2-1; the D gene is possibly TRBD1 (6 bases). From germline, CDR1 is MRHNA and CDR2 SNTAGT. This CDR3 region has 12 residues. CDR3 DNA: TGCGCTACAAAGGGGGCCTACAATGAGCAGTTCTTC. Amino acid sequence: CATKGAYNEQFF.

Ten or more counts support this clonotype. The CDR3 reads CASMIALTDTQYF. The CDR3, as DNA: TGCGCCAGCATGATCGCATTAACAGATACGCAGTATTTT. This sequence joins TRBV5-1 and TRBJ2-3; D gene uncertain. The CDR3 loop spans 13 amino acids. V gave up 6 bases and J gave up 3 bases, with 11 bases separating them. Germline values: CDR1 SGHRS, CDR2 YFSETQ.

This clonotype has at least ten counts. This chain uses TRBV5-1 with TRBJ2-1; 7 nucleotides agree with TRBD1. Losses at the gene ends were 1 base for V and 4 bases for J; bases not matched to a gene: 14. In germline, CDR1 is SGHRS, CDR2 YFSETQ. The CDR3 is 18 amino acids. The DNA for the CDR3 is TGCGCCAGCAGCTTGATCCCCCCGACAGGGCGGGTTTACAATGAGCAGTTCTTC. This codes for CASSLIPPTGRVYNEQFF.

This clonotype was observed a handful of times. The J gene is TRBJ2-7, the V gene TRBV5-1, with D possibly matching TRBD1 (8 bases). Looked up from germline, CDR1 is SGHRS and CDR2 is YFSETQ. There are 16 residues in the CDR3. Trimming took 3 bases from V and 4 from J, leaving 20 bases between them. CDR3 residues: CASSYGGGTGLYEQYF. CDR3 coding DNA: TGCGCCAGCAGCTACGGGGGAGGGACAGGCCTATACGAGCAGTACTTC.

This clonotype was counted ten times or more. V is TRBV12-3 or TRBV12-4 and J is TRBJ2-5; tentatively, D is TRBD2 (5 bases). The CDR3 loop spans 13 amino acids. Trimming took off 4 bases at V and 2 bases at J, with 8 bases between the two ends. The CDR3 reads CASSWSGQETQYF. The CDR3 region has the DNA TGTGCCAGCAGTTGGTCGGGGCAAGAGACCCAGTACTTC.

V gene TRBV29-1 combines with J gene TRBJ2-1, with D uncertain. V was trimmed by 3 bases and J by 8 bases, leaving 11 bases between them. CDR3 length: 12 residues. Germline V gives CDR1 SQVTM, CDR2 ANQGSEA. The CDR3 loop reads CSVDLGIDEQFF. CDR3 in DNA: TGCAGCGTTGATCTGGGAATCGATGAGCAGTTCTTC.

The genes are TRBV28 and TRBJ2-1; perhaps TRBD2 as D (5 bases). Trimming cost V 3 bases and J 9 bases, with 21 bases left between them. The germline CDR1 and CDR2 sequences are MDHEN and SYDVKM. The CDR3 runs to 16 residues. The CDR3 region has the DNA TGTGCCAGCAGTTTCGTCGGTTTGGGGAGCGAGGGTGAGCAGTTCTTC. This gives the protein CASSFVGLGSEGEQFF.

V usage is TRBV11-2 and J usage is TRBJ1-1; no definite D call. There are 17 residues in the CDR3. The V and J ends lost 1 base and 2 bases respectively, with 17 bases between them. Germline V lookup: CDR1 SGHAT, CDR2 FQNNGV. The CDR3 nucleotides read TGTGCCAGCAGCTTAGTAGGGCCCTGGGAGGGAAACACTGAAGCTTTCTTT. Translation: CASSLVGPWEGNTEAFF.

This clonotype was seen more than once but under ten times. J is TRBJ2-3 and V is TRBV6-1; 12 bases align to TRBD2. The germline gives CDR1 MNHNS, CDR2 SASEGT. V gave up 1 base and J gave up 6 bases; unmatched junction bases: 8. The CDR3 is 17 residues long. The CDR3: CASSEGLAGGQADTQYF. CDR3 bases: TGTGCCAGCAGTGAAGGGCTAGCGGGGGGGCAGGCCGATACGCAGTATTTT.

J is TRBJ2-7 and V is TRBV6-5, with D unresolved. The CDR3 length is 15 residues. Trimming stripped 0 bases from V and 3 bases from J, with 12 bases between. The V gene's germline CDR1 is MNHEY and CDR2 SVGAGI. The CDR3 here is CASSYSNPGNYEQYF. CDR3 coding DNA: TGTGCCAGCAGTTACTCGAATCCGGGCAACTACGAGCAGTACTTC.

In its sample, this clonotype was seen a few times. V gene TRBV29-1 combines with J gene TRBJ2-3; TRBD1 matches 7 bases. The CDR3 sequence is 15 residues long. V was clipped by 5 bases and J by 2 bases; unmatched bases: 10. CDR1 is SQVTM, CDR2 ANQGSEA, per germline. CDR3: CSVSDRVGSTDTQYF. The CDR3 DNA is TGCAGCGTTTCCGACAGGGTGGGATCCACAGATACGCAGTATTTT.

This rearrangement joins TRBV20-1 to TRBJ2-2, with D unclear. Trimming removed 3 bases from V and 7 bases from J, with 15 bases in between. This CDR3 has 14 residues. Germline CDR1 and CDR2: DFQATT and SNEGSKA (reference sequence). CDR3 sequence reads: CSASSGNSGGELFF. The CDR3 DNA follows: TGCAGTGCTAGTTCGGGTAATTCCGGCGGGGAGCTGTTTTTT.